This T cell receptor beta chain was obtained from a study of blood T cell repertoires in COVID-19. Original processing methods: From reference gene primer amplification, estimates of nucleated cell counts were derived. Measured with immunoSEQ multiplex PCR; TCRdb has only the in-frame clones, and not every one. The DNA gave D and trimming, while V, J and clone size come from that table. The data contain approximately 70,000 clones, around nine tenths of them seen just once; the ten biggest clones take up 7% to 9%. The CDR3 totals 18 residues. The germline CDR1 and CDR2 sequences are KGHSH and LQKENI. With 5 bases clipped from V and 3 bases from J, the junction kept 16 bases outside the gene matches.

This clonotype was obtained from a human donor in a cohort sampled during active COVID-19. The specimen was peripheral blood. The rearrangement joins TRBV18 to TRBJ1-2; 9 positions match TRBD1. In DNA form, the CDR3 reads TGTGCCAGCTCAGTGACAGGGGGTCTTTTAAGGCTTGACTATGGCTACACCTTC. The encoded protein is CASSVTGGLLRLDYGYTF.